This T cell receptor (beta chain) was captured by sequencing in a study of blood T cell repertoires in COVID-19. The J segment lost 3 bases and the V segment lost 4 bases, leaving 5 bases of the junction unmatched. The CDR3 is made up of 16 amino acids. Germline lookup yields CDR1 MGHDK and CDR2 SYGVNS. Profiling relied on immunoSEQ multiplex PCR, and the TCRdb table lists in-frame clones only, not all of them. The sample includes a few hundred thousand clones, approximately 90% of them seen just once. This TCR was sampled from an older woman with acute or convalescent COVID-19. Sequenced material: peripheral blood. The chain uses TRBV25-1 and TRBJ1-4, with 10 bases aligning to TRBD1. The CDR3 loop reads CASSGQGAFPNEKLFF. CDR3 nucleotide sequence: TGTGCCAGCAGTGGACAGGGGGCGTTCCCTAATGAAAAACTGTTTTTT.